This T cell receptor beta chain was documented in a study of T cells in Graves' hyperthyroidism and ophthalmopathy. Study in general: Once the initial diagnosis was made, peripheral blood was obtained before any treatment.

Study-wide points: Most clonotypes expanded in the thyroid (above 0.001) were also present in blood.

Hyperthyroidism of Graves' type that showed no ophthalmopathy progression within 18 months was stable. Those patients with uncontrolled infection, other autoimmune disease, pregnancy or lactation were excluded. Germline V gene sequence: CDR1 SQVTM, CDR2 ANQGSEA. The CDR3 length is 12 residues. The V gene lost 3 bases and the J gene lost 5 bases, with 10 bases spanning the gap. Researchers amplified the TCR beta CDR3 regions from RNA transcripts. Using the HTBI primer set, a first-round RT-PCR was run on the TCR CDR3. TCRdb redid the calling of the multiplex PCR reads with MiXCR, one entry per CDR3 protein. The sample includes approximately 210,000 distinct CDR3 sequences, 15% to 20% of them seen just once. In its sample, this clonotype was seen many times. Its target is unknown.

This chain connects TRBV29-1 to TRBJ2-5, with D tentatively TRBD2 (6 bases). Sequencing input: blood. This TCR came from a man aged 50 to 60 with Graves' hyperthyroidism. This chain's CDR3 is CSVDTSGETQYF. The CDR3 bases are TGCAGCGTTGACACCAGCGGGGAGACCCAGTACTTC.